This TCR beta chain originates from a study of blood T cell repertoires in COVID-19. As for the study in general: Sites across the United States, Italy and Spain contributed samples from acute and convalescent COVID-19. T cells, B-cell-depleted T cells, or PBMCs supplied cDNA or gDNA.

Using immunoSEQ multiplex PCR, the repertoire was profiled, and TCRdb retains in-frame clones only, with some absent. The table shows 90,000 to 100,000 clones, with more than 65% occurring only once. Sequencing input: peripheral blood. This clonotype originated in a man aged 60 to 75 with acute or convalescent COVID-19.

The CDR3, as DNA: TGTGCCAGCAGCTTAGGGCCAGGGACTGGGGCCAACGTCCTGACTTTC. Translating gives CASSLGPGTGANVLTF. The rearrangement links TRBV7-2 to TRBJ2-6, with D possibly matching TRBD1 (5 bases). CDR1 SGHTA and CDR2 FQGNSA come from the germline V gene. There are 16 residues in the CDR3. Trimming took 1 base from V and 2 from J, leaving 9 bases between them.